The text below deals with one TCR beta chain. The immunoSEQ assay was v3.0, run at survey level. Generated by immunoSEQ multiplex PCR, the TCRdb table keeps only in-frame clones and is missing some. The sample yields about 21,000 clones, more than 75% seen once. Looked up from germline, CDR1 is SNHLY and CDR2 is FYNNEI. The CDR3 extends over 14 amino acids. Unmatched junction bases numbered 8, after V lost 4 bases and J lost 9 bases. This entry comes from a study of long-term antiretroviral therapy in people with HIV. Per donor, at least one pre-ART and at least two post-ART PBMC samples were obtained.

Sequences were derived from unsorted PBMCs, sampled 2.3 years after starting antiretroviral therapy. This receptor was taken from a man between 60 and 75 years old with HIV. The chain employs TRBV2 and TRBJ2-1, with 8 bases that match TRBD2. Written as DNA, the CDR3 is TGTGCCAGCAGTGGGGGGACTAGTTACGCTGAGCAGTTCTTC. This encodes CASSGGTSYAEQFF.